This is a list of T cell receptor beta chains from one sample in a study of blood T cell repertoires in COVID-19. Assay used: immunoSEQ multiplex PCR; TCRdb lists only in-frame clones, some missing. The table lists a few hundred thousand clones, around 85% of them singletons. The sequenced sample was peripheral blood. These TCRs come from a woman aged 18-29 years with acute or convalescent COVID-19. CDR3s include the opening cysteine and the closing phenylalanine or tryptophan. The D gene is left open where the match is weak. Size tells how often a clone was seen (once, few, many) or the class of an expanded clone, and some rows leave it out.

v_gene	j_gene	abundance	d_gene	CDR3aa	CDR3nt
TRBV27	TRBJ2-1	.	TRBD2	CASSWEGSSYNEQFF	TGTGCCAGCAGTTGGGAGGGTAGCTCCTACAATGAGCAGTTCTTC
TRBV28	TRBJ1-2	.	.	CASSLGANYGYTF	TGTGCCAGCAGTTTAGGAGCTAACTATGGCTACACCTTC
TRBV14	TRBJ1-2	.	.	CASSQERAGYGYTF	TGTGCCAGCAGCCAAGAACGGGCGGGCTATGGCTACACCTTC
TRBV24-1	TRBJ2-3	.	TRBD2	CATSDWGLAGDADTQYF	TGTGCCACCAGTGATTGGGGACTAGCGGGAGACGCAGATACGCAGTATTTT
TRBV11-2	TRBJ2-7	.	TRBD1	CASSASTGETYEQYF	TGTGCCAGCAGCGCATCGACAGGGGAAACCTACGAGCAGTACTTC
TRBV6-5	TRBJ1-2	.	.	CATRPGEFYGYTF	TGTGCCACGCGACCCGGGGAATTCTATGGCTACACCTTC
TRBV19	TRBJ2-7	.	.	CASSIGTDYEQYF	TGTGCCAGTAGTATAGGTACAGACTACGAGCAGTACTTC
TRBV7-3	TRBJ2-1	.	TRBD1	CASSLTDRDGNEQFF	TGTGCCAGCAGCTTAACGGACAGGGACGGCAATGAGCAGTTCTTC
TRBV6-1	TRBJ2-1	once	.	CASSEWRSYNEQFF	TGTGCCAGCAGTGAATGGAGGTCCTACAATGAGCAGTTCTTC
TRBV6-2/TRBV6-3	TRBJ2-1	few	TRBD2	CASSYGGSGLAGGQQFF	TGTGCCAGCAGTTACGGGGGATCGGGACTAGCGGGAGGGCAGCAGTTCTTC
TRBV15	TRBJ1-6	few	TRBD1	CATSREVAGQRFSPLHF	TGTGCCACCAGCAGAGAAGTTGCGGGACAGAGATTTTCACCCCTCCACTTT
TRBV10-2	TRBJ2-7	.	.	CASSESGSGTYEQYF	TGCGCCAGCAGTGAGTCGGGGTCAGGGACCTACGAGCAGTACTTC
TRBV7-3	TRBJ1-3	.	.	CASSPPRNTIYF	TGTGCCAGCAGCCCCCCAAGAAACACCATATATTTT
TRBV28	TRBJ2-7	.	.	CASSPMGPYYEQYF	TGTGCCAGCAGTCCCATGGGGCCATATTACGAGCAGTACTTC
TRBV5-1	TRBJ1-1	.	.	CASSLEGISEAFF	TGCGCCAGCAGCTTGGAGGGGATCTCTGAAGCTTTCTTT
TRBV9	TRBJ2-1	.	TRBD2	CASSIREREEGNEQFF	TGTGCCAGCAGCATACGGGAGCGGGAGGAAGGCAATGAGCAGTTCTTC
TRBV3-1/TRBV3-2	TRBJ2-7	.	TRBD1	CASSQEPGTAYEQYF	TGTGCCAGCAGCCAAGAACCAGGGACAGCCTACGAGCAGTACTTC
TRBV21-1	TRBJ2-6	.	.	CASSRRDILSGANVLTF	TGTGCCAGCAGCCGCCGAGACATTCTCTCTGGGGCCAACGTCCTGACTTTC
TRBV7-9	TRBJ2-7	.	TRBD2	CASSDGTSGSREQYF	TGTGCCAGCAGCGACGGGACTAGCGGGAGTCGTGAGCAGTACTTC
TRBV7-2	TRBJ1-1	.	.	CASSARTDMNTEAFF	TGTGCCAGCAGCGCCCGGACGGACATGAACACTGAAGCTTTCTTT
TRBV25-1	TRBJ2-7	.	.	CASSDSRDKQYF	TGTGCCAGCAGTGATTCAAGAGACAAGCAGTACTTC
TRBV4-1	TRBJ2-3	once	TRBD2	CASSQDGSGGPGDTQYF	TGCGCCAGCAGCCAAGATGGGTCGGGGGGGCCAGGAGATACGCAGTATTTT
TRBV6-4	TRBJ2-2	once	TRBD1	CASSLDRGVGTGELFF	TGTGCCAGCAGTCTGGACAGGGGTGTCGGCACCGGGGAGCTGTTTTTT
TRBV19	TRBJ2-3	.	.	CASSTAGLRRKDTQYF	TGTGCCAGTAGTACCGCGGGACTCCGGAGGAAGGATACGCAGTATTTT
TRBV7-9	TRBJ1-2	.	TRBD1	CASSGGQTNYGYTF	TGTGCCAGCAGCGGGGGACAGACTAACTATGGCTACACCTTC
TRBV19	TRBJ1-2	.	.	CASSRRDLGGYTF	TGTGCCAGTAGCCGCCGCGATCTCGGTGGCTACACCTTC
TRBV14	TRBJ1-1	.	.	CASSQEWEGDTEAFF	TGTGCCAGCAGCCAAGAATGGGAGGGGGACACTGAAGCTTTCTTT
TRBV2	TRBJ2-4	.	TRBD1	CASREDRGGEDIQYF	TGTGCCAGCAGGGAGGACAGGGGGGGTGAGGACATTCAGTACTTC
TRBV9	TRBJ2-1	.	.	CASKDQGNNEQFF	TGTGCCAGCAAGGATCAGGGAAACAATGAGCAGTTCTTC
TRBV5-8	TRBJ2-2	.	.	CASSSRGLIRTGELFF	TGTGCCAGCAGCTCCAGGGGCCTTATTCGAACCGGGGAGCTGTTTTTT
TRBV4-2	TRBJ1-1	.	.	CASSRKTVGSGDEYHEAFF	TGTGCCAGCAGCCGAAAAACGGTAGGGTCGGGGGACGAGTACCATGAAGCTTTCTTT
TRBV7-9	TRBJ2-1	.	.	CASSSNQGNEQFF	TGTGCCAGCAGCAGCAACCAGGGTAATGAGCAGTTCTTC